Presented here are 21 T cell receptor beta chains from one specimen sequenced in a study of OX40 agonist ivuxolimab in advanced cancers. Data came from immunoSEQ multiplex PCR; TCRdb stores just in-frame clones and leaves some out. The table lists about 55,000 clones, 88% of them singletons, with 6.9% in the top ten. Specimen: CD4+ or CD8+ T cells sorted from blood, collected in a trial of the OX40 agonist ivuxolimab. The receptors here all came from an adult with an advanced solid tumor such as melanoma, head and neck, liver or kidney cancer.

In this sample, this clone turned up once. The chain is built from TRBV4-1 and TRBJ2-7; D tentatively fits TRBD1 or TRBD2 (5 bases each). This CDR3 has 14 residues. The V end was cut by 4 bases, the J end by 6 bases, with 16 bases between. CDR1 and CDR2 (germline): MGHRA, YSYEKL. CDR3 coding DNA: TGCGCCAGCAGCCGTGGGGACCAACTCGGCGAGCAGTACTTC. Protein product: CASSRGDQLGEQYF.

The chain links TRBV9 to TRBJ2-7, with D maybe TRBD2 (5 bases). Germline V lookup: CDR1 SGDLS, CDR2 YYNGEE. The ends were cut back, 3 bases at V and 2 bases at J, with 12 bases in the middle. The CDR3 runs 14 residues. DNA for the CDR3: TGTGCCAGCAGCGCCGCCTACGGGGCCTACGAGCAGTACTTC. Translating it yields CASSAAYGAYEQYF. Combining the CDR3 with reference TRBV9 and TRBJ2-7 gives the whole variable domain DSGVTQTPKHLITATGQRVTLRCSPRSGDLSVYWYQQSLDQGLQFLIQYYNGEERAKGNILERFSAQQFPDLHSELNLSSLELGDSALYFCASSAAYGAYEQYFGPGTRLTVT.

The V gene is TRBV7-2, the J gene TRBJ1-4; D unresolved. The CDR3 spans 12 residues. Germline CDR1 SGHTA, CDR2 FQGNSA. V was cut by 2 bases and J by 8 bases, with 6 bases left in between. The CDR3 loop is CASSLLAEKLFF. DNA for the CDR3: TGTGCCAGCAGCTTACTGGCGGAAAAACTGTTTTTT.

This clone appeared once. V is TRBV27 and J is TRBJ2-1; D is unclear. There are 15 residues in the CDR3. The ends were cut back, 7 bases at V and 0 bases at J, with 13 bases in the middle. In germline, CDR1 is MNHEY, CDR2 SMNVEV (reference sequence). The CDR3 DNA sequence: TGTGCCAGCAACTCCCCGGTCAACTCCTACAATGAGCAGTTCTTC. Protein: CASNSPVNSYNEQFF.

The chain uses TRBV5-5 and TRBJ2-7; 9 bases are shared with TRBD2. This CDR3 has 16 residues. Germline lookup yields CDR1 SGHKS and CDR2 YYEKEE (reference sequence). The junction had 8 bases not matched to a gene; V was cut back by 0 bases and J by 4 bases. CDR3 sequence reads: CASSLGLAGSIYEQYF. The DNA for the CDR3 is TGTGCCAGCAGCTTGGGTCTAGCGGGGTCTATTTACGAGCAGTACTTC.

The chain's CDR3 is CASSEGGTNEKLFF. CDR3 bases: TGTGCCAGCAGTGAAGGCGGGACTAATGAAAAACTGTTTTTT. V usage is TRBV6-1 and J usage is TRBJ1-4, with unresolved D. The length of the CDR3 is 14 residues. Trimming cost V 1 base and J 2 bases, with 5 bases left between them. Germline-derived CDR1 and CDR2 are MNHNS and SASEGT.

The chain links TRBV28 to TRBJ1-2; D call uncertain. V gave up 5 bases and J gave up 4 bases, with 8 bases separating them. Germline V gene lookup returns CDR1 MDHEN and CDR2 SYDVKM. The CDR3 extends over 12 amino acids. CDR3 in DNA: TGTGCCAGCAGTCAAAGAATCTATGGCTACACCTTC. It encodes CASSQRIYGYTF.

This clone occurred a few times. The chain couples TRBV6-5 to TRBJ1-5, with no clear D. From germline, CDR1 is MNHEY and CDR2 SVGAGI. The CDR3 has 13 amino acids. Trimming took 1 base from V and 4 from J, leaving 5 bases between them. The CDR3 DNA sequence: TGTGCCAGCAGTTACTTGCAGAATCAGCCCCAGCATTTT. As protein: CASSYLQNQPQHF.

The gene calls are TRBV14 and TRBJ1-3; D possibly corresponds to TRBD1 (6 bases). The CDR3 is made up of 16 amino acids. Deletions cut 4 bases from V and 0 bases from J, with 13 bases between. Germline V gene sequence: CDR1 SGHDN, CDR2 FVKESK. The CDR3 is CASSRLQGPSGNTIYF. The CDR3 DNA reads TGTGCCAGCAGCCGACTACAGGGTCCCTCTGGAAACACCATATATTTT.

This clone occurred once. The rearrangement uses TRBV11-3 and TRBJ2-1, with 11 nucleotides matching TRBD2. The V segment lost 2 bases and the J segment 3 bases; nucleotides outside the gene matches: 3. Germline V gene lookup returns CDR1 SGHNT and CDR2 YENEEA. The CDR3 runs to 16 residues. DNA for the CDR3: TGTGCCAGCAGCTTATCTGGGACTAGCGGCTACAATGAGCAGTTCTTC. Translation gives CASSLSGTSGYNEQFF.

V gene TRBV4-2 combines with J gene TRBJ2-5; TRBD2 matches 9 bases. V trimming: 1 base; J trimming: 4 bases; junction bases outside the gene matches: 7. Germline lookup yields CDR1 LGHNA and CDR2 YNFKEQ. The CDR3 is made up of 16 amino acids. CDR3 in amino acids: CASSQGRAAGGETQYF. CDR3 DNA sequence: TGTGCCAGCAGCCAAGGAAGGGCAGCGGGAGGAGAGACCCAGTACTTC.

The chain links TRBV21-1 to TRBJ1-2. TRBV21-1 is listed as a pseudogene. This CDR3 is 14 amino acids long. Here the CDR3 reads CASSKRRRSVGYTF. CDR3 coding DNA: TGTGCCAGCAGCAAAAGGAGGCGGTCGGTAGGCTACACCTTC.

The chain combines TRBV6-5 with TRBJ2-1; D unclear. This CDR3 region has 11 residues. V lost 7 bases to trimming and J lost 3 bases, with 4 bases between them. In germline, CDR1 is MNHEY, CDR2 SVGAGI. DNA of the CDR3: TGTGCCAGCATAAGCTACAATGAGCAGTTCTTC. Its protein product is CASISYNEQFF.

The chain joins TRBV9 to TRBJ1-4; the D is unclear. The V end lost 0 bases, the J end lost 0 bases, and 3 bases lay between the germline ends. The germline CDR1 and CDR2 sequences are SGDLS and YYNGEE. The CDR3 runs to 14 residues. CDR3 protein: CASSVDPTNEKLFF. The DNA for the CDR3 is TGTGCCAGCAGCGTAGATCCAACTAATGAAAAACTGTTTTTT.

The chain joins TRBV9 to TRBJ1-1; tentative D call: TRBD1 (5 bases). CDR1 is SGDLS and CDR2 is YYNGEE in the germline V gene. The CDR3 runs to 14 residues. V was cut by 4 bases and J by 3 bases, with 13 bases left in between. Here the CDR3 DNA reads TGTGCCAGCAGCCCATCTCCGGGGGACACTGAAGCTTTCTTT. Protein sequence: CASSPSPGDTEAFF.

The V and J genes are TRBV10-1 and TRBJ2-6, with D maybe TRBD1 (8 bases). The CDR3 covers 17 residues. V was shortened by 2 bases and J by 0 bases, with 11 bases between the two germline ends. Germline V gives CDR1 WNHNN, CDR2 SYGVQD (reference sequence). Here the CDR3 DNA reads TGCGCCAGCAGTGAGAACAGGGGGGGCTCTGGGGCCAACGTCCTGACTTTC. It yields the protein CASSENRGGSGANVLTF.

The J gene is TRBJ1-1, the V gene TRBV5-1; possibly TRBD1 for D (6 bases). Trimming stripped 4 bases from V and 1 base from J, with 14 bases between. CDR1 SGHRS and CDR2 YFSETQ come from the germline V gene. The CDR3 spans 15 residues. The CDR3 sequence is CASSPQGYPNTEAFF. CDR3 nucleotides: TGCGCCAGCAGCCCCCAGGGGTACCCGAACACTGAAGCTTTCTTT.

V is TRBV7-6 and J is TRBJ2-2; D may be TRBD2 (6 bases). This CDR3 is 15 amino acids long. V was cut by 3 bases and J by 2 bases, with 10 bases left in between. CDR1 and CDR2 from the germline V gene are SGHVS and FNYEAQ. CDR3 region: CASSFGTQNTGELFF. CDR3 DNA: TGTGCCAGCAGCTTTGGGACTCAAAACACCGGGGAGCTGTTTTTT.

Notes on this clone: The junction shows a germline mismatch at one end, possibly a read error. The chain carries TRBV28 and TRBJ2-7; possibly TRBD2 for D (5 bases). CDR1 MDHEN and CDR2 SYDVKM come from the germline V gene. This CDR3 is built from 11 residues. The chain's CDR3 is CACSGHYEQYF. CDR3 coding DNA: TGTGCCTGCAGCGGCCACTACGAGCAGTACTTC.

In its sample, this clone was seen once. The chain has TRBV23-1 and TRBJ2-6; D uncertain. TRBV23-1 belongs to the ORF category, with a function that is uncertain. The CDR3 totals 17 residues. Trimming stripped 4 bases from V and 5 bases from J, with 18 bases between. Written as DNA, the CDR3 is TGCGCCAGCAGTCCCAAAACGCAACAAAGTCGGGCCAACGTCCTGACTTTC. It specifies CASSPKTQQSRANVLTF.

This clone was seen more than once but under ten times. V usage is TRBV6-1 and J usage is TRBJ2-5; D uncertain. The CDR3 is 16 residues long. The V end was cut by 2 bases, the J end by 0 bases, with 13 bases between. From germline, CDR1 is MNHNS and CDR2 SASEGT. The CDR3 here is CASSEIGMGYQETQYF. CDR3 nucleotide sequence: TGTGCCAGCAGTGAAATTGGGATGGGGTACCAAGAGACCCAGTACTTC.